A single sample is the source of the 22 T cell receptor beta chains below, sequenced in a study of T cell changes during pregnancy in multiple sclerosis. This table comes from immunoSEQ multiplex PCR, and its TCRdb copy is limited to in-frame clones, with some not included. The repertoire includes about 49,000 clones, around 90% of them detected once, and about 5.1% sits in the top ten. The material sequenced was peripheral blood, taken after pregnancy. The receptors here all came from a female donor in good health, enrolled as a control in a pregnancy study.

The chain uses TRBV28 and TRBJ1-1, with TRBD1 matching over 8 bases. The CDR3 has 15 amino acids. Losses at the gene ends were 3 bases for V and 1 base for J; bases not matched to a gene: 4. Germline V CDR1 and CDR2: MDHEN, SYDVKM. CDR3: CASSFPDRGNTEAFF. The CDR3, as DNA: TGTGCCAGCAGTTTCCCCGACAGGGGGAACACTGAAGCTTTCTTT.

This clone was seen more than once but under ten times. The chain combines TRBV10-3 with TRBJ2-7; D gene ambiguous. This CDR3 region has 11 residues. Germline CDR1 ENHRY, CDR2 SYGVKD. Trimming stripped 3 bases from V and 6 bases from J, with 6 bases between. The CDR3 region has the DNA TGTGCCATCAGTGACATGGCCGAGCAGTACTTC. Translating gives CAISDMAEQYF.

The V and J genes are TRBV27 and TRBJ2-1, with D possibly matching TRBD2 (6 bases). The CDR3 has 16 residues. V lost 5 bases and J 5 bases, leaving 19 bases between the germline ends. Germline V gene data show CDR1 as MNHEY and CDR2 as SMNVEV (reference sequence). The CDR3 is CASSTPPLAINNEQFF. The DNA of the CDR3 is TGTGCCAGCAGTACCCCCCCGCTAGCGATAAACAATGAGCAGTTCTTC.

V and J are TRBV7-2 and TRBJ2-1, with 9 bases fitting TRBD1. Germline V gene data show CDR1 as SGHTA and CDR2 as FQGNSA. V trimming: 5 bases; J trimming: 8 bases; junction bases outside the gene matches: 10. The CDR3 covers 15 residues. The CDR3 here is CASSHSGTGLDEQFF. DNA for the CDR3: TGTGCCAGCAGCCACTCCGGGACAGGGTTGGATGAGCAGTTCTTC.

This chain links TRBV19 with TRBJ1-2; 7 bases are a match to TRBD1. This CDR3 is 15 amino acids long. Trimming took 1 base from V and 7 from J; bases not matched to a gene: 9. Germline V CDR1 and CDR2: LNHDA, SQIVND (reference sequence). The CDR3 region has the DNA TGTGCCAGTAGTATAGTCGACAGGGCTGGTGGTGGCTACACCTTC. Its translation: CASSIVDRAGGGYTF.

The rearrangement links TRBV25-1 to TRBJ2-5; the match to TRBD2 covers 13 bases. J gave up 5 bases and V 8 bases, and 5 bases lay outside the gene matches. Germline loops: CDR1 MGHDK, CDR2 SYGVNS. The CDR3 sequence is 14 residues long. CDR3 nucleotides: TGTGCCAGCGGGACTAGCGGGGTGGGGGAGACCCAGTACTTC. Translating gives CASGTSGVGETQYF.

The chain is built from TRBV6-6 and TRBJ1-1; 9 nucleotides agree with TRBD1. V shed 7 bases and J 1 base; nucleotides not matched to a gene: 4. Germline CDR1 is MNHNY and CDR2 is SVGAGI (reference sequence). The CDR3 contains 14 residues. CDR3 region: CASNIQGANTEAFF. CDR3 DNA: TGTGCCAGCAACATACAGGGGGCGAACACTGAAGCTTTCTTT.

CDR3 sequence (DNA): TGTGCCAGCTCCACCGGGACAGGGGGTACAGATACGCAGTATTTT. Translating it yields CASSTGTGGTDTQYF. The chain has TRBV7-3 and TRBJ2-3; 11 nucleotides match TRBD1. The junction had 7 bases not matched to a gene; V was cut back by 8 bases and J by 3 bases. CDR1 is SGHTA and CDR2 is FQGTGA in the germline V gene. The CDR3 runs 15 residues.

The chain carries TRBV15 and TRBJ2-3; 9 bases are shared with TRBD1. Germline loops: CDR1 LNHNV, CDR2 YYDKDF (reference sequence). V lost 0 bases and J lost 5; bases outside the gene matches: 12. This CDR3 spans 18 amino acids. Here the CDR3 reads CATSREGPGQGGRDTQYF. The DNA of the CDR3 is TGTGCCACCAGCAGAGAGGGTCCGGGACAGGGAGGGAGAGATACGCAGTATTTT.

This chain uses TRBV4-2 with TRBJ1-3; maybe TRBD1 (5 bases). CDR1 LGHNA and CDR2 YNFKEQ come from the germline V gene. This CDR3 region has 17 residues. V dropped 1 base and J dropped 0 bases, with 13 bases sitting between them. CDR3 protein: CASSQAGGTLSGNTIYF. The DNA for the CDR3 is TGTGCCAGCAGCCAAGCCGGGGGGACTCTCTCTGGAAACACCATATATTTT.

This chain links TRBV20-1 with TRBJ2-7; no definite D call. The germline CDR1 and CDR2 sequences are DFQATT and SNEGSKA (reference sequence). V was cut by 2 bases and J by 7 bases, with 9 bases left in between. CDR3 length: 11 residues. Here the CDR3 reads CSARPGYEQYF. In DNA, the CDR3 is TGCAGTGCTAGACCCGGGTATGAGCAGTACTTC.

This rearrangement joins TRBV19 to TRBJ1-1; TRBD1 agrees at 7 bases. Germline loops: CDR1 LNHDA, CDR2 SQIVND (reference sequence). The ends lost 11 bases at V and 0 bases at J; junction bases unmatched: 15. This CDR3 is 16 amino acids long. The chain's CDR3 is CASIQGMAMVNTEAFF. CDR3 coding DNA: TGTGCCTCCATACAGGGGATGGCTATGGTGAACACTGAAGCTTTCTTT.

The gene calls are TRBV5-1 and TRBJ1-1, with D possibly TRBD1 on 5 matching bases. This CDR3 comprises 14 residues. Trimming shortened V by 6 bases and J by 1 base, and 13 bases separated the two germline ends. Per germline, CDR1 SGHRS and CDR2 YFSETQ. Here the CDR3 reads CASTTYGQNTEAFF. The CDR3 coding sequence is TGCGCCAGCACAACCTACGGACAGAACACTGAAGCTTTCTTT.

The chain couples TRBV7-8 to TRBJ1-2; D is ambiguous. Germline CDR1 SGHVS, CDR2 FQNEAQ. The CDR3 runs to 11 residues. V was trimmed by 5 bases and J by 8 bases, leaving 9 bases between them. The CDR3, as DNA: TGTGCCAGCAGCACGGGGAGCGGCTACACCTTC. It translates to CASSTGSGYTF. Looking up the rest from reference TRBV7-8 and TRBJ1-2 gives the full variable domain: GAGVSQSPRYKVAKRGQDVALRCDPISGHVSLFWYQQALGQGPEFLTYFQNEAQLDKSGLPSDRFFAERPEGSVSTLKIQRTQQEDSAVYLCASSTGSGYTFGSGTRLTVV.

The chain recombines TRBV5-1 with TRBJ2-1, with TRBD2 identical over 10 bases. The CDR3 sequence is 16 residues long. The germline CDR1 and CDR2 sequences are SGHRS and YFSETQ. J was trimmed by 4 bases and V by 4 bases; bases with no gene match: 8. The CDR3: CASSGWTSGTYNEQFF. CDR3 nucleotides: TGCGCCAGCAGCGGGTGGACTAGCGGAACATACAATGAGCAGTTCTTC.

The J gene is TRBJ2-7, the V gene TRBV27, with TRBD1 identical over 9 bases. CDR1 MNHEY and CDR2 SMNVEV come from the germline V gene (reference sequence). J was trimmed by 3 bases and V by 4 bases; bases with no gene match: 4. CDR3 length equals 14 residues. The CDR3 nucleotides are TGTGCCAGCAGTTACCGGGACAGGGACTACGAGCAGTACTTC. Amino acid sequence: CASSYRDRDYEQYF.

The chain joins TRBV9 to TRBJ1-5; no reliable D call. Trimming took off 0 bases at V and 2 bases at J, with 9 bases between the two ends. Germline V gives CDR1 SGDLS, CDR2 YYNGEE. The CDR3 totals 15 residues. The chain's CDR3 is CASSVGWRGNQPQHF. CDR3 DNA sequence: TGTGCCAGCAGCGTAGGATGGAGGGGCAATCAGCCCCAGCATTTT. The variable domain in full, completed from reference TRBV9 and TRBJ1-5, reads DSGVTQTPKHLITATGQRVTLRCSPRSGDLSVYWYQQSLDQGLQFLIQYYNGEERAKGNILERFSAQQFPDLHSELNLSSLELGDSALYFCASSVGWRGNQPQHFGDGTRLSIL.

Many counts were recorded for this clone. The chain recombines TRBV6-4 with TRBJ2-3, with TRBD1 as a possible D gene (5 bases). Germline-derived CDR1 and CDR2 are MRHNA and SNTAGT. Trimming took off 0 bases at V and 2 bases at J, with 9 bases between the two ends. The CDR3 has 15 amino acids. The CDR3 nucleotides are TGTGCCAGCAGTGACTCCCAGGGCCCCACAGATACGCAGTATTTT. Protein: CASSDSQGPTDTQYF.

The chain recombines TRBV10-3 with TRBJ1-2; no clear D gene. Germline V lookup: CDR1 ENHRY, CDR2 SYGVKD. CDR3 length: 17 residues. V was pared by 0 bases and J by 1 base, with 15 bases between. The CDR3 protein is CAISESLNSGLNYGYTF. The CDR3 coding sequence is TGTGCCATCAGTGAGTCGCTGAATTCAGGCCTTAACTATGGCTACACCTTC.

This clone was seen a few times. CDR3 sequence reads: CASSSTAKGDTEAFF. In DNA form, the CDR3 reads TGTGCCAGCAGCTCGACCGCCAAGGGGGACACTGAAGCTTTCTTT. The J gene is TRBJ1-1, the V gene TRBV5-4, with a weak D call TRBD1 (6 bases). There are 15 residues in the CDR3. Trimming cost V 3 bases and J 3 bases, with 15 bases left between them. Looked up from germline, CDR1 is SGHNT and CDR2 is YYREEE (reference sequence).

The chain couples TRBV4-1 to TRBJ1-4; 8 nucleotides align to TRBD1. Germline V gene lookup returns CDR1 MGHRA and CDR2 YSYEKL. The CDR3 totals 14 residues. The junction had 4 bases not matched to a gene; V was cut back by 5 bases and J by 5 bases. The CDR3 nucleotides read TGCGCCAGCAGCGCCGGGACAGGAAATGAAAAACTGTTTTTT. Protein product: CASSAGTGNEKLFF.

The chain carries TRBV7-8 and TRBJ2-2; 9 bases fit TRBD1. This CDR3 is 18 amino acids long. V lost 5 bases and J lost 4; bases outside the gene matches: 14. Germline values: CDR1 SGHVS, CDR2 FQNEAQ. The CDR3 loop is CASSRRDRAQTITGELFF. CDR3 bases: TGTGCCAGCAGCCGCCGGGACAGGGCCCAGACGATCACCGGGGAGCTGTTTTTT.